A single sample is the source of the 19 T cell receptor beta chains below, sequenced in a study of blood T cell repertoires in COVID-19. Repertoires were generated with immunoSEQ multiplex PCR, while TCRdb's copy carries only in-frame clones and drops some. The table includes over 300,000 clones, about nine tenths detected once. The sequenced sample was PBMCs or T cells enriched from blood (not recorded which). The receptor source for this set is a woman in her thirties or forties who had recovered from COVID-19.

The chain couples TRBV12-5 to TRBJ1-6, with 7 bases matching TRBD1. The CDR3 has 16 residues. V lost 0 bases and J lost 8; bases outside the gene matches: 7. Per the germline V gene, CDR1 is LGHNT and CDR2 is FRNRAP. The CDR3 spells CASGLVRGTVYSPLHF. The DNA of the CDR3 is TGTGCTAGTGGTTTGGTACGTGGGACAGTTTATTCACCCCTCCACTTT.

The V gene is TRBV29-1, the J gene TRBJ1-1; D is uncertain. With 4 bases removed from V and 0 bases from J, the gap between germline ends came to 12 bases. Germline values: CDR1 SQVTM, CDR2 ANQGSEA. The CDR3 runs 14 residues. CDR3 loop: CSVAVSSMNTEAFF. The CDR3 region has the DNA TGCAGCGTTGCAGTATCCAGTATGAACACTGAAGCTTTCTTT.

In nucleotides, the CDR3 is TGTGCCACCCTTCTACAGGGTGGGGCCGGGGAGCTGTTTTTT. This translates into CATLLQGGAGELFF. This chain connects TRBV2 to TRBJ2-2, with D possibly matching TRBD1 (6 bases). The CDR3 spans 14 residues. V lost 10 bases, J lost 6 bases, and 18 bases lay in between. CDR1 and CDR2 from the germline V gene are SNHLY and FYNNEI. Supplemented by reference TRBV2 and TRBJ2-2, the full variable domain reads EPEVTQTPSHQVTQMGQEVILRCVPISNHLYFYWYRQILGQKVEFLVSFYNNEISEKSEIFDDQFSVERPDGSNFTLKIRSTKLEDSAMYFCATLLQGGAGELFFGEGSRLTVL.

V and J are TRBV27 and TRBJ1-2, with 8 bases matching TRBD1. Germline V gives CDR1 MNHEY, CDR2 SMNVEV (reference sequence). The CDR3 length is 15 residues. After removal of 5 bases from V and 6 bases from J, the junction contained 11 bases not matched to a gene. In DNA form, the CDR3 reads TGTGCCAGCAGTCACATCTATGACAGGGGAGATGGCTACACCTTC. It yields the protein CASSHIYDRGDGYTF.

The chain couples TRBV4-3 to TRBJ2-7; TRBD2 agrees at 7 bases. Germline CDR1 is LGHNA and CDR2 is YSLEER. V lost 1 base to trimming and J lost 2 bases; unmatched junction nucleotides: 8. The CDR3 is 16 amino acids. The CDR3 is CASSQGPGGSAYEQYF. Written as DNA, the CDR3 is TGCGCCAGCAGCCAAGGGCCGGGGGGTTCGGCCTACGAGCAGTACTTC.

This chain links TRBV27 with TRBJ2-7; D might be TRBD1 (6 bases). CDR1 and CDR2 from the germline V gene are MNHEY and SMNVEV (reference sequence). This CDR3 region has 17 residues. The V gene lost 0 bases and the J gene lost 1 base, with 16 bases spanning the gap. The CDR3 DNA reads TGTGCCAGCAGTTTATCGTATCAGACAGGAACGTCCTACGAGCAGTACTTC. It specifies CASSLSYQTGTSYEQYF.

This CDR3 is CASSYGKQRGPPDTQYF. The CDR3 DNA reads TGTGCCAGCAGTTACGGCAAACAGCGGGGGCCCCCAGATACGCAGTATTTT. The rearrangement joins TRBV6-2 or TRBV6-3 to TRBJ2-3, with 8 bases fitting TRBD2. J gave up 4 bases and V 2 bases, and 11 bases lay outside the gene matches. Germline CDR1 MNHEY, CDR2 SVGEGT. This CDR3 has 17 amino acids.

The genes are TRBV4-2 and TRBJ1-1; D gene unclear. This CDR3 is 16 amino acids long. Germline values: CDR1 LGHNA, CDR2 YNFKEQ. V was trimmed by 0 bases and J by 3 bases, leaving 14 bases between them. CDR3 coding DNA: TGTGCCAGCAGCCAAGATCTACCGAGGAGGGACACTGAAGCTTTCTTT. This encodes CASSQDLPRRDTEAFF.

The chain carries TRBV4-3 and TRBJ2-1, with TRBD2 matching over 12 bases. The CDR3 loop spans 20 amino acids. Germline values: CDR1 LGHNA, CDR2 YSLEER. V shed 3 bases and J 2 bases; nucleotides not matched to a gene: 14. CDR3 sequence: CASSHHLENGLAGTYNEQFF. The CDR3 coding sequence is TGCGCCAGCAGCCACCACTTGGAGAACGGACTAGCGGGGACCTACAATGAGCAGTTCTTC.

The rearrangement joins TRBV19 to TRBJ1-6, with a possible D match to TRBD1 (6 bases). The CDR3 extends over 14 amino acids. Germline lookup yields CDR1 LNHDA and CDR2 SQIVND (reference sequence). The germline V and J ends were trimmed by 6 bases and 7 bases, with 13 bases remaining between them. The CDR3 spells CASRHRVANSPLHF. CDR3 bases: TGTGCCAGTAGACACAGGGTCGCCAATTCACCCCTCCACTTT.

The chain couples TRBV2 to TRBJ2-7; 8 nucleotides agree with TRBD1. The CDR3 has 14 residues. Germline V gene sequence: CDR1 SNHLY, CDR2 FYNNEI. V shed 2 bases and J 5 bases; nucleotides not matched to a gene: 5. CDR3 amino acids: CASSEQGASHEQYF. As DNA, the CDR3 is TGTGCCAGCAGTGAACAGGGGGCTTCCCACGAGCAGTACTTC.

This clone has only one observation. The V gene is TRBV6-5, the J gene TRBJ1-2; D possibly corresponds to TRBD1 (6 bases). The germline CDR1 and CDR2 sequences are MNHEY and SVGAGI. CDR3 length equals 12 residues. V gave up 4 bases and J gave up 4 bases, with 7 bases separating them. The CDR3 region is CASSLDSYGYTF. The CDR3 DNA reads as TGTGCCAGCAGTTTGGACAGCTATGGCTACACCTTC.

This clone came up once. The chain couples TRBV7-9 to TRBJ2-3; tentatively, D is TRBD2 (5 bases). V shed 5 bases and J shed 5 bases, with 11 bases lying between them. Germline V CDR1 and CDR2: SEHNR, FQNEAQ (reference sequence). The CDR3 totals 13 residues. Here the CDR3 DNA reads TGTGCCAGCAGCCCGGGGAAAGGAGATACGCAGTATTTT. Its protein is CASSPGKGDTQYF.

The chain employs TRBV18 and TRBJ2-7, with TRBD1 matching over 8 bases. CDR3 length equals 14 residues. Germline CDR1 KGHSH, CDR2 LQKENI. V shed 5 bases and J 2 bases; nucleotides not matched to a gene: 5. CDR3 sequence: CASSIGTGTYEQYF. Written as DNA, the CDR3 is TGTGCCAGCTCAATCGGGACAGGTACCTACGAGCAGTACTTC.

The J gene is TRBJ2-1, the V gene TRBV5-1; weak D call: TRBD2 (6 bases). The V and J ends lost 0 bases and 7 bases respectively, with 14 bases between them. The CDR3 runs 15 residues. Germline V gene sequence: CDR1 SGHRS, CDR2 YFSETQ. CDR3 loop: CASSLGRERKNEQFF. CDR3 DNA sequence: TGCGCCAGCAGCTTGGGACGGGAGCGGAAAAATGAGCAGTTCTTC.

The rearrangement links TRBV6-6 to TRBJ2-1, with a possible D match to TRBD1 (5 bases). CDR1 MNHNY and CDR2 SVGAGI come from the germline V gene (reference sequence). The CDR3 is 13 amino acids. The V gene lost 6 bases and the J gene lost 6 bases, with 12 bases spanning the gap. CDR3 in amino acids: CASRLPQGNEQFF. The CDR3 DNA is TGTGCCAGCAGGCTCCCCCAGGGCAATGAGCAGTTCTTC.

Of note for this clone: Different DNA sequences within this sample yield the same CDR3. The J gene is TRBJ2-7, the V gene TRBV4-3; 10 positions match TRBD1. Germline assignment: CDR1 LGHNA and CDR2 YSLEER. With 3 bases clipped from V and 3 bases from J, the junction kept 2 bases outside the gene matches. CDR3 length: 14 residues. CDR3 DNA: TGCGCCAGCAGCCAGGGACAGGGGAGCTACGAGCAGTACTTC. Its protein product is CASSQGQGSYEQYF.

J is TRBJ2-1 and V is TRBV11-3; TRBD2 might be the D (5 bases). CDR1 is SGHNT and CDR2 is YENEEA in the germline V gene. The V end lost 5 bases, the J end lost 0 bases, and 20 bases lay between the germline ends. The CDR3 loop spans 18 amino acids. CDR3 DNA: TGTGCCAGCAGCATGATCCGTTCGGGGAGCCGCTCCTACAATGAGCAGTTCTTC. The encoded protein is CASSMIRSGSRSYNEQFF.

The CDR3 protein is CASSRGGEREGPYFF. CDR3 nucleotides: TGTGCCAGCAGCCGGGGTGGAGAGCGGGAGGGCCCCTATTTCTTC. V gene TRBV7-2 combines with J gene TRBJ2-1; TRBD2 matches 10 bases. Germline lookup yields CDR1 SGHTA and CDR2 FQGNSA. With V trimmed by 5 bases and J by 16 bases, 17 bases remained unmatched. CDR3 length: 15 amino acids.